Listed here are 29 T cell receptor beta chains from one sample, sequenced in a study of T cell responses to AZD1222 COVID-19 vaccine. Using immunoSEQ multiplex PCR, the repertoire was profiled, and TCRdb retains in-frame clones only, with some absent. The sample has some 170,000 clones, roughly nine tenths seen once. The sequenced sample was peripheral blood, obtained on day 0 of AZD1222 vaccination. These receptors originate from an adult in good health.

V usage is TRBV27 and J usage is TRBJ1-3, with D unresolved. This CDR3 comprises 13 residues. Germline V CDR1 and CDR2: MNHEY, SMNVEV (reference sequence). The germline V and J ends were trimmed by 8 bases and 0 bases, with 8 bases remaining between them. CDR3: CASLALSGNTIYF. The CDR3 DNA reads TGTGCCAGCCTAGCCCTCTCTGGAAACACCATATATTTT.

The chain carries TRBV5-1 and TRBJ2-7, with a possible D match to TRBD2 (6 bases). The ends were cut back, 9 bases at V and 5 bases at J, with 12 bases in the middle. The CDR3 runs to 11 residues. CDR1 is SGHRS and CDR2 is YFSETQ in the germline V gene. The CDR3 region has the DNA TGCGCCAATATACCGGGGGACGAGCAGTACTTC. It encodes CANIPGDEQYF.

The CDR3 sequence is CASSYKGEPYEQYF. CDR3 sequence (DNA): TGTGCCAGCAGCTACAAGGGGGAACCCTACGAGCAGTACTTC. V is TRBV7-9 and J is TRBJ2-7, with a weak D call TRBD1 (6 bases). CDR1 is SEHNR and CDR2 is FQNEAQ in the germline V gene (reference sequence). The CDR3 contains 14 residues. V shed 4 bases and J shed 2 bases, with 12 bases lying between them.

The chain has TRBV19 and TRBJ2-3; TRBD2 matches at 8 bases. V shed 4 bases, J shed 4 bases, and the junction held 13 bases outside the gene matches. This CDR3 contains 17 residues. CDR1 and CDR2 (germline): LNHDA, SQIVND (reference sequence). The CDR3 DNA reads TGTGCCAGTAGTACCCGACACGGACTAGCTACGGCAGATACGCAGTATTTT. This sequence encodes CASSTRHGLATADTQYF.

CDR3 nucleotide sequence: TGTGCCAGCAGTTTAACGGAGAATTCACCCCTCCACTTT. The encoded protein is CASSLTENSPLHF. J is TRBJ1-6 and V is TRBV12-3 or TRBV12-4; D is unclear. CDR3 length: 13 amino acids. Trimming removed 2 bases at V and 7 bases at J, with 6 bases between.

The chain is built from TRBV6-6 and TRBJ2-3; TRBD1 agrees at 9 bases. The V and J ends lost 7 bases and 3 bases, in that order; junction bases with no gene match: 8. This CDR3 region has 15 residues. CDR1 MNHNY and CDR2 SVGAGI come from the germline V gene (reference sequence). The CDR3 here is CASTGDRVITDTQYF. The CDR3 DNA reads TGTGCCAGCACCGGGGACAGGGTAATAACAGATACGCAGTATTTT.

V is TRBV9 and J is TRBJ2-1; D is perhaps TRBD2 (7 bases). The CDR3 spans 16 residues. Trimming removed 0 bases from V and 0 bases from J, with 10 bases in between. CDR1 is SGDLS and CDR2 is YYNGEE in the germline V gene. In DNA, the CDR3 is TGTGCCAGCAGCGTAGTGGGGGGGCTCTCCTACAATGAGCAGTTCTTC. Residues: CASSVVGGLSYNEQFF.

The chain is built from TRBV12-3 or TRBV12-4 and TRBJ2-7; D might be TRBD1 (7 bases). The CDR3 contains 12 residues. Between the trimmed V and J ends, which lost 7 bases and 5 bases, there was a span of 12 bases. CDR3 sequence reads: CASTPGGHEQYF. The CDR3 bases are TGTGCCAGCACCCCAGGGGGGCACGAGCAGTACTTC.

This clone was found once. This specimen includes other DNA sequences encoding the same CDR3. This chain links TRBV7-9 with TRBJ1-2; D is unresolved. The CDR3 runs 14 residues. Trimming left V 5 bases short and J 8 bases short, with 18 bases between. CDR1 and CDR2 (germline): SEHNR, FQNEAQ (reference sequence). Here the CDR3 reads CASSPPEARRGYTF. CDR3 sequence (DNA): TGTGCCAGCAGCCCCCCCGAGGCTCGGCGGGGCTACACCTTC.

This clone occurred many times. V usage is TRBV24-1 and J usage is TRBJ1-1; the match to TRBD1 covers 7 bases. The CDR3 extends over 20 amino acids. The V segment lost 4 bases and the J segment 1 base; nucleotides outside the gene matches: 20. Germline CDR1 KGHDR, CDR2 SFDVKD. In nucleotides, the CDR3 is TGTGCCACCAGTGACCGTTCCATACTCCGGGACAGCCACGGGAACACTGAAGCTTTCTTT. This sequence encodes CATSDRSILRDSHGNTEAFF.

This chain links TRBV7-8 with TRBJ2-7; no firm D call. V gave up 3 bases and J gave up 0 bases, with 9 bases separating them. The CDR3 is made up of 14 amino acids. Germline loops: CDR1 SGHVS, CDR2 FQNEAQ. In DNA form, the CDR3 reads TGTGCCAGCAGCTTTGGACCAGCCTCCTACGAGCAGTACTTC. This translates into CASSFGPASYEQYF.

The rearrangement uses TRBV7-9 and TRBJ1-5, with no clear D. V gave up 1 base and J gave up 0 bases, with 4 bases separating them. This CDR3 has 14 residues. The germline V gene encodes CDR1 SEHNR and CDR2 FQNEAQ (reference sequence). The DNA of the CDR3 is TGTGCCAGCAGCTTAGGGGATAGCAATCAGCCCCAGCATTTT. Amino acids: CASSLGDSNQPQHF.

The sample holds one count of this clone. The rearrangement joins TRBV2 to TRBJ2-7; D remains ambiguous. CDR3 length: 12 amino acids. Germline V CDR1 and CDR2: SNHLY, FYNNEI. V was shortened by 11 bases and J by 0 bases, with 11 bases between the two germline ends. The CDR3 region is CAHRYSSYEQYF. For the CDR3, the DNA is TGTGCCCATCGGTACTCCTCCTACGAGCAGTACTTC.

The chain carries TRBV19 and TRBJ2-7; 7 bases line up with TRBD1. The germline gives CDR1 LNHDA, CDR2 SQIVND (reference sequence). V shed 4 bases, J shed 4 bases, and the junction held 7 bases outside the gene matches. The CDR3 is made up of 14 amino acids. CDR3 coding DNA: TGTGCCAGTAGTACTCGGGACAGCCCGTACGAGCAGTACTTC. This codes for CASSTRDSPYEQYF.

The CDR3 loop reads CASSSGTDYTGELFF. The DNA for the CDR3 is TGTGCCAGCAGCTCCGGGACTGACTACACCGGGGAGCTGTTTTTT. The chain combines TRBV5-6 with TRBJ2-2; tentative D call: TRBD2 (6 bases). The CDR3 totals 15 residues. Germline V CDR1 and CDR2: SGHDT, YYEEEE. Trimming removed 3 bases at V and 3 bases at J, with 12 bases between. The complete variable domain, with remaining parts taken from reference TRBV5-6 and TRBJ2-2, reads DAGVTQSPTHLIKTRGQQVTLRCSPKSGHDTVSWYQQALGQGPQFIFQYYEEEERQRGNFPDRFSGHQFPNYSSELNVNALLLGDSALYLCASSSGTDYTGELFFGEGSRLTVL.

The gene calls are TRBV7-2 and TRBJ2-3; D is ambiguous. V gave up 1 base and J gave up 0 bases, with 11 bases separating them. Germline lookup yields CDR1 SGHTA and CDR2 FQGNSA. This CDR3 has 16 amino acids. In nucleotides, the CDR3 is TGTGCCAGCAGCTTAGTCGACCGCCGGAGCACAGATACGCAGTATTTT. This encodes CASSLVDRRSTDTQYF.

The chain uses TRBV30 and TRBJ1-6, with D uncertain. V was cut by 2 bases and J by 7 bases, with 18 bases left in between. The germline V gene has CDR1 GTSNPN and CDR2 SVGIG (reference sequence). The CDR3 spans 16 residues. The CDR3 DNA is TGTGCCTGGAGTTTGGTTTCCGATCTGAGGAATTCACCCCTCCACTTT. Its protein product is CAWSLVSDLRNSPLHF.

J is TRBJ1-1 and V is TRBV29-1; maybe TRBD1 (5 bases). CDR3 length: 14 amino acids. V shed 0 bases and J shed 6 bases, with 14 bases lying between them. Germline V gene sequence: CDR1 SQVTM, CDR2 ANQGSEA. CDR3 protein: CSVEDRAGWAEAFF. The CDR3 DNA is TGCAGCGTTGAAGATCGTGCAGGGTGGGCTGAAGCTTTCTTT.

This clone showed up just once. This rearrangement joins TRBV11-2 to TRBJ2-1; 11 nucleotides align to TRBD2. The V segment lost 5 bases and the J segment 5 bases; nucleotides outside the gene matches: 8. Germline V gene data show CDR1 as SGHAT and CDR2 as FQNNGV. The CDR3 loop spans 16 amino acids. The CDR3 coding sequence is TGTGCCAGCAGCCCACACACTAGCGGGAGAAACAATGAGCAGTTCTTC. Its protein product is CASSPHTSGRNNEQFF.

V is TRBV5-1 and J is TRBJ1-5, with 7 bases aligning to TRBD1. The V segment lost 0 bases and the J segment 4 bases; nucleotides outside the gene matches: 7. The CDR3 loop spans 16 amino acids. Per the germline V gene, CDR1 is SGHRS and CDR2 is YFSETQ. In nucleotides, the CDR3 is TGCGCCAGCAGCTTGGAAGGGGGCGGTTTTAATCAGCCCCAGCATTTT. This sequence encodes CASSLEGGGFNQPQHF.

The chain uses TRBV5-4 and TRBJ1-5; 9 bases agree with TRBD1. J gave up 7 bases and V 0 bases, and 5 bases lay outside the gene matches. The CDR3 is 15 amino acids. Per the germline V gene, CDR1 is SGHNT and CDR2 is YYREEE (reference sequence). The CDR3 sequence: CASSLDRGRGQPQHF. CDR3 nucleotides: TGTGCCAGCAGCTTGGACAGGGGGCGAGGGCAGCCCCAGCATTTT.

This clone was found a few times. The chain employs TRBV29-1 and TRBJ2-1; TRBD1 might be the D (6 bases). Germline V gene lookup returns CDR1 SQVTM and CDR2 ANQGSEA. This CDR3 comprises 15 residues. V lost 4 bases and J lost 0, with 13 bases in between. This CDR3 reads CSVVQDRSSYNEQFF. CDR3 DNA: TGCAGCGTTGTACAGGACAGAAGCTCCTACAATGAGCAGTTCTTC.

J is TRBJ2-3 and V is TRBV7-6, with 12 bases aligning to TRBD2. This CDR3 region has 16 residues. The J segment lost 3 bases and the V segment lost 4 bases, leaving 5 bases of the junction unmatched. The germline gives CDR1 SGHVS, CDR2 FNYEAQ. CDR3 bases: TGTGCCAGCAGCTCGACTAGCGGGAGAATGACAGATACGCAGTATTTT. This translates into CASSSTSGRMTDTQYF.

This sequence joins TRBV5-5 and TRBJ1-1, with D perhaps matching TRBD1 (5 bases). V dropped 4 bases and J dropped 3 bases, with 25 bases sitting between them. This CDR3 region has 18 residues. CDR1 and CDR2 (germline): SGHKS, YYEKEE (reference sequence). Here the CDR3 reads CASSPSRWGDQRDTEAFF. The CDR3 DNA follows: TGTGCCAGCAGCCCTTCGCGGTGGGGGGATCAACGGGACACTGAAGCTTTCTTT.

V gene TRBV4-1 combines with J gene TRBJ2-5; D is uncertain. CDR1 and CDR2 from the germline V gene are MGHRA and YSYEKL. V lost 0 bases, J lost 2 bases, and 10 bases lay in between. The CDR3 totals 15 residues. CDR3 nucleotide sequence: TGCGCCAGCAGCCAAGATCGCACTCGACAAGAGACCCAGTACTTC. It specifies CASSQDRTRQETQYF.

This chain uses TRBV15 with TRBJ2-1, with 7 bases that match TRBD1. In germline, CDR1 is LNHNV, CDR2 YYDKDF (reference sequence). The CDR3 loop spans 16 amino acids. Trimming took 3 bases from V and 9 from J; bases not matched to a gene: 14. The CDR3 reads CATSSFRTGLNPEQFF. The DNA of the CDR3 is TGTGCCACCAGCAGCTTCCGGACAGGTTTAAACCCTGAGCAGTTCTTC. Complete variable domain (other parts from reference TRBV15 and TRBJ2-1): DAMVIQNPRYQVTQFGKPVTLSCSQTLNHNVMYWYQQKSSQAPKLLFHYYDKDFNNEADTPDNFQSRRPNTSFCFLDIRSPGLGDTAMYLCATSSFRTGLNPEQFFGPGTRLTVL.

The chain links TRBV6-1 to TRBJ1-3, with a tentative D call TRBD1 (5 bases). Germline loops: CDR1 MNHNS, CDR2 SASEGT. The CDR3 sequence is 15 residues long. V was trimmed by 9 bases and J by 4 bases, leaving 19 bases between them. CDR3 nucleotides: TGTGCCAGTTGGGCAGGGACTAGGGCAGGAAACACCATATATTTT. It yields the protein CASWAGTRAGNTIYF.

This clone was seen more than once but under ten times. V gene TRBV6-2 or TRBV6-3 combines with J gene TRBJ2-7, with 7 bases matching TRBD2. CDR1 is MNHEY, CDR2 SVGEGT, per germline. The CDR3 extends over 16 amino acids. V was clipped by 5 bases and J by 0 bases; unmatched bases: 10. The CDR3, as DNA: TGTGCCAGCAGTCTCCCTTTGGGGGGGAGCTCCTACGAGCAGTACTTC. Translation gives CASSLPLGGSSYEQYF.

The J gene is TRBJ2-1, the V gene TRBV18; D unclear. The germline V gene encodes CDR1 KGHSH and CDR2 LQKENI. V gave up 3 bases and J gave up 0 bases, with 9 bases separating them. This CDR3 has 15 residues. CDR3: CASSPLGSSYNEQFF. The DNA for the CDR3 is TGTGCCAGCTCACCCTTGGGAAGCTCCTACAATGAGCAGTTCTTC.